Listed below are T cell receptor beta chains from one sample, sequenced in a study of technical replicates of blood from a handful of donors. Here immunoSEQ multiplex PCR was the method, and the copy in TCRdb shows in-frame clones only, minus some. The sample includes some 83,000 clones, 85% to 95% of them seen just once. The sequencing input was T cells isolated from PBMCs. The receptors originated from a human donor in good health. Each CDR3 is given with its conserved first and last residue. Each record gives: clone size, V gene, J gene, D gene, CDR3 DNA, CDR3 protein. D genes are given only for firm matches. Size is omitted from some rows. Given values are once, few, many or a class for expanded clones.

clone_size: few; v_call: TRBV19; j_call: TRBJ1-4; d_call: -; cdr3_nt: TGTGCCAGTAGTGTCGGGGGGACTGAAAAACTGTTTTTT; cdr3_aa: CASSVGGTEKLFF
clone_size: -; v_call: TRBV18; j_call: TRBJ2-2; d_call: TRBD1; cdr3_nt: TGTGCCAGCTCACCGCCGGGACAGGGGGTCGTCACCGGGGAGCTGTTTTTT; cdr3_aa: CASSPPGQGVVTGELFF
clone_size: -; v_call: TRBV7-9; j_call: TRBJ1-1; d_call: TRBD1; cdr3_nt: TGTGCCAGCAGCTATCCGGGACAGAGGAACACTGAAGCTTTCTTT; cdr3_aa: CASSYPGQRNTEAFF
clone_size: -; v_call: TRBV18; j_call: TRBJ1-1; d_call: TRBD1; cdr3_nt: TGTGCCAGCTCACCACGGGACAGGAGACAGAACACTGAAGCTTTCTTT; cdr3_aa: CASSPRDRRQNTEAFF
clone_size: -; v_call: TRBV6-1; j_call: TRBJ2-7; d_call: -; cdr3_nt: TGTGCCAGCAGTGGCCCAGTCTCCTACGAGCAGTACTTC; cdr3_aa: CASSGPVSYEQYF
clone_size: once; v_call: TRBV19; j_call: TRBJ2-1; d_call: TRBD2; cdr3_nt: TGTGCCAGTAAGACTAGCGGGAGTAATGAGCAGTTCTTC; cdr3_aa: CASKTSGSNEQFF
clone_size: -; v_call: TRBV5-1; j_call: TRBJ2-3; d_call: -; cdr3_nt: TGCGCCAGCAGCCACTCCACTTACACAGATACGCAGTATTTT; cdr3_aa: CASSHSTYTDTQYF
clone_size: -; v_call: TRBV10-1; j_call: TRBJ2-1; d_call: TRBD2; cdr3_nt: TGCGCCAGCAGTGAGTCGACATTAGCGGGAGGGCCTCCCCGGGAGCAGTTCTTC; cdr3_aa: CASSESTLAGGPPREQFF
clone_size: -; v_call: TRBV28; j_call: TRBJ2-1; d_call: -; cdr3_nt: TGTGCCAGCAGTTTATTACAGGGATACAATGAGCAGTTCTTC; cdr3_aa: CASSLLQGYNEQFF
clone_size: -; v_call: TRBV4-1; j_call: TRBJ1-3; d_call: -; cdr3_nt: TGCGCCAGCAGCCCGCGGGTCTTGCTACCCGACTCTGGAAACACCATATATTTT; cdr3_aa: CASSPRVLLPDSGNTIYF
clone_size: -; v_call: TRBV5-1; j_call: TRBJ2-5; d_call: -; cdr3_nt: TGCGCCAGCAGCTTGGACTGGCGGGTCCAAGAGACCCAGTACTTC; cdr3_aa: CASSLDWRVQETQYF
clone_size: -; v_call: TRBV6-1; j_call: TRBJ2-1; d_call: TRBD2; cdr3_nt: TGTGCCAGCAGTGAAAAGGGACTAGCGGGTCCCTTATTCCACAATGAGCAGTTCTTC; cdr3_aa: CASSEKGLAGPLFHNEQFF
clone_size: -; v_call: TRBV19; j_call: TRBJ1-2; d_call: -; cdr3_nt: TGTGCCAGTAGCACTCCGGGACTCTCCTATGGCTACACCTTC; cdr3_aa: CASSTPGLSYGYTF
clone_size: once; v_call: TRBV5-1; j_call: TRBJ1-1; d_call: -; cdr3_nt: TGCGCCAGCAGCTCCGAGCAGGGAACTGAAGCTTTCTTT; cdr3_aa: CASSSEQGTEAFF
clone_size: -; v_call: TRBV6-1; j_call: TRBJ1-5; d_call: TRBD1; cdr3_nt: TGTGCCAGCAGTGAAGGCAGGGGGAATCAGCCCCAGCATTTT; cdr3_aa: CASSEGRGNQPQHF
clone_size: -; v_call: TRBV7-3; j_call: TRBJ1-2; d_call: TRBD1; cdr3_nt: TGTGCCAGCAGCGTCGACGGGACAGGGGACTATGGCTACACCTTC; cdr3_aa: CASSVDGTGDYGYTF
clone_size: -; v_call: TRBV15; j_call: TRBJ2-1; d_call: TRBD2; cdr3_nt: TGTGCCACGGGGACTAGCGGGAGGGGTAGTGATGAGCAGTTCTTC; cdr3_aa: CATGTSGRGSDEQFF
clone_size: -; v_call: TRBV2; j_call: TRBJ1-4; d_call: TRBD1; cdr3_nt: TGTGCCAGCAAGGGACAGGGGTTTGAAAAACTGTTTTTT; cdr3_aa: CASKGQGFEKLFF
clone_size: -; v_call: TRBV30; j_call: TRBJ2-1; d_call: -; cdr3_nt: TGTGCCTGCCGCGTCGGCTCCTACAATGAGCAGTTCTTC; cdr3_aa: CACRVGSYNEQFF
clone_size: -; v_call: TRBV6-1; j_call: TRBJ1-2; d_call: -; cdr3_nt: TGTGCCAGCAGCTCCGCGCCGGGTGGCTATGGCTACACCTTC; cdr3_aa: CASSSAPGGYGYTF
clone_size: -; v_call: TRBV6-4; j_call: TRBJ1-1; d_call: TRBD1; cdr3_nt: TGTGCCAGCAGTCCGACAGGGTTGAACACTGAAGCTTTCTTT; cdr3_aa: CASSPTGLNTEAFF
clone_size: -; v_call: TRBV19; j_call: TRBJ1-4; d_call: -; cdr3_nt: TGTGCCAGTAGTATAGACGCCCTAGGCGCGGCAACTAATGAAAAACTGTTTTTT; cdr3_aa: CASSIDALGAATNEKLFF
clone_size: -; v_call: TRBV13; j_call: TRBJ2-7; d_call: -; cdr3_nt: TGTGCCAGCAGCCCCTCCAGGGGTGGTGGATACGAGCAGTACTTC; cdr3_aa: CASSPSRGGGYEQYF
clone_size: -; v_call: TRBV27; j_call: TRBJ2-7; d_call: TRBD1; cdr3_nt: TGTGCCAGGGGGACAGGGAGAGAAGCCGTCGTCGAGCAGTACTTC; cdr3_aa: CARGTGREAVVEQYF
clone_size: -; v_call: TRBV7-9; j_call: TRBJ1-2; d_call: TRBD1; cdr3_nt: TGTGCCAGCAGCTTGTCCGACACAGGGGGCGCGGCTGGCTACACCTTC; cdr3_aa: CASSLSDTGGAAGYTF
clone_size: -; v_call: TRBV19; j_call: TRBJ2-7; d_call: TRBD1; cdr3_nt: TGTGCCAGTAGTATTAGGACAGGGGTATCCTACGAGCAGTACTTC; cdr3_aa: CASSIRTGVSYEQYF
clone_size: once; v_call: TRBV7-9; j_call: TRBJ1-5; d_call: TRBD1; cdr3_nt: TGTGCCAGCAGCTATGACAGGGGGCCTAGCAATCAGCCCCAGCATTTT; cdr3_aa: CASSYDRGPSNQPQHF
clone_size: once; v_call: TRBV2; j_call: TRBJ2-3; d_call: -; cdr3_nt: TGTGCCAGCAGTAGCACACTAGCAGATACGCAGTATTTT; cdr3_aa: CASSSTLADTQYF
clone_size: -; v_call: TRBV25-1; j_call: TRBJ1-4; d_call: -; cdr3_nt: TGTGCCAGCAGTGGCGCAGGGGATGAAAAACTGTTTTTT; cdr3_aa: CASSGAGDEKLFF
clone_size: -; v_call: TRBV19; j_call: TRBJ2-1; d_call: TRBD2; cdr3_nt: TGTGCCAGTAGTATAGTAACGGCTAGCGGGACCTTAAACAATGAGCAGTTCTTC; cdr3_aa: CASSIVTASGTLNNEQFF
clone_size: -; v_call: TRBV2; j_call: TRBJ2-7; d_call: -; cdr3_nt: TGTGCCAGCAGGCCTAGCGCAAGGCTGGTCTACGAGCAGTACTTC; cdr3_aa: CASRPSARLVYEQYF
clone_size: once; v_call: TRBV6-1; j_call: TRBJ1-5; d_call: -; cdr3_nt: TGTGCCAGCATACTCGGCAGGGATAGTCAGCCCCAGCATTTT; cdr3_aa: CASILGRDSQPQHF
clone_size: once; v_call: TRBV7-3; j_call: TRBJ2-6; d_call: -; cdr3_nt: TGTGCCAGCAGCTTTGACAGATCTGGGGCCAACGTCCTGACTTTC; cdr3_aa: CASSFDRSGANVLTF
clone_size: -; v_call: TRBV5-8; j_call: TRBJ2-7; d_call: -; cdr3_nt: TGTGCCAGCAGCTTGCGGCAGTTACTACGAGAGCAGTACTTC; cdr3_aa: CASSLRQLLREQYF
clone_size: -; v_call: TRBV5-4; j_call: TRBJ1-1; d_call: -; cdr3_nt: TGTGCCAGCAGCTTTAACGGGAACACTGAAGCTTTCTTT; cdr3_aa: CASSFNGNTEAFF